The sequence of this T cell receptor (beta chain) was determined in a study of blood T cell repertoires in COVID-19. Overall study: Samples representing acute and convalescent COVID-19 were sourced from the United States, Italy and Spain. T cells, B-cell-depleted T cells, or PBMCs provided the cDNA or gDNA that served as material.

Germline values: CDR1 MNHEY, CDR2 SVGEGT. The CDR3 sequence is 15 residues long. Trimming left V 4 bases short and J 0 bases short, with 10 bases between. Per the original methods: Amplification from reference gene primers served as the basis for estimated nucleated cell counts. Measured with immunoSEQ multiplex PCR; TCRdb has only the in-frame clones, and not every one. V and J calls and clone size follow that table, whereas D and trimming were derived from the DNA. This sample carries tens of thousands of clones, about 74% of them seen once, and the ten largest clones take around 4%. Patients in Seattle were enrolled during active infection, then followed longitudinally.

The sequence was collected from a man aged 70-80 years with COVID-19, enrolled during active disease. Material for sequencing was peripheral blood. The chain couples TRBV6-2 or TRBV6-3 to TRBJ2-1; D may be TRBD1 (5 bases). The CDR3, as DNA: TGTGCCAGCAGTTTACAGGCGTCCTCCTACAATGAGCAGTTCTTC. Translating it yields CASSLQASSYNEQFF.